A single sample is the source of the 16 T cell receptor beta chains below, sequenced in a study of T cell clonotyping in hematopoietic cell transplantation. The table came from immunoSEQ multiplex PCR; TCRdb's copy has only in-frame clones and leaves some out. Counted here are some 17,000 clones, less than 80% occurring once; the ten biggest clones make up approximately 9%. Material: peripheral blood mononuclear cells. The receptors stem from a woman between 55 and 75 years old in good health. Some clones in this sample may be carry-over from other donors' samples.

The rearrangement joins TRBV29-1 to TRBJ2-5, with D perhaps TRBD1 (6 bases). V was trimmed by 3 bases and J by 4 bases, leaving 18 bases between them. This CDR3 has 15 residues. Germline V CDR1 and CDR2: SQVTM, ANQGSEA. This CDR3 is CSVEGEGLGGETQYF. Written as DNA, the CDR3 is TGCAGCGTTGAGGGTGAGGGATTAGGGGGAGAGACCCAGTACTTC.

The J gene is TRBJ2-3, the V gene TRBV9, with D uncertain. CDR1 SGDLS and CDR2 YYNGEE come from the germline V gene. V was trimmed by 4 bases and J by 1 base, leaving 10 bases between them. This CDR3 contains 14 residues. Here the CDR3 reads CASSPNVGTDTQYF. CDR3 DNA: TGTGCCAGCAGCCCCAATGTCGGCACAGATACGCAGTATTTT.

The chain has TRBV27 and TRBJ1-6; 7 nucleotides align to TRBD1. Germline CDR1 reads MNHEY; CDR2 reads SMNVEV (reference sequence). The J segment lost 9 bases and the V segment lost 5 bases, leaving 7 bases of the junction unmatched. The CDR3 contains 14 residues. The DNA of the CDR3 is TGTGCCAGCAGTGACAGGGTCAACGGTTCACCCCTCCACTTT. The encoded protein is CASSDRVNGSPLHF.

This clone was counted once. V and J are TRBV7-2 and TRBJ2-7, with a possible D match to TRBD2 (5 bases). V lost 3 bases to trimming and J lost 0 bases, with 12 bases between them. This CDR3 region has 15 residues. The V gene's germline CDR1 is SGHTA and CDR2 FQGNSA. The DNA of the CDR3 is TGTGCCAGCAGCTTGGCTGGGGAGAGCTCCTACGAGCAGTACTTC. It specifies CASSLAGESSYEQYF.

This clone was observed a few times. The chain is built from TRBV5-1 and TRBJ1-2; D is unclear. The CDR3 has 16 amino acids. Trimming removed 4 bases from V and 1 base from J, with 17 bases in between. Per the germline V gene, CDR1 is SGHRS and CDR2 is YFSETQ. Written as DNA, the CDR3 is TGCGCCAGCAGCCCCATCATCAGAGGGATTAACTATGGCTACACCTTC. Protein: CASSPIIRGINYGYTF.

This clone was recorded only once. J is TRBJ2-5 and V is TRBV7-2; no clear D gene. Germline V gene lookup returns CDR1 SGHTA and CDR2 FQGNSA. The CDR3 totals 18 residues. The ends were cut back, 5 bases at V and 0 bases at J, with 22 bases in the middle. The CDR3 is CASSKFPRGRLNQETQYF. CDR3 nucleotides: TGTGCCAGCAGCAAATTTCCTCGCGGAAGGTTAAACCAAGAGACCCAGTACTTC.

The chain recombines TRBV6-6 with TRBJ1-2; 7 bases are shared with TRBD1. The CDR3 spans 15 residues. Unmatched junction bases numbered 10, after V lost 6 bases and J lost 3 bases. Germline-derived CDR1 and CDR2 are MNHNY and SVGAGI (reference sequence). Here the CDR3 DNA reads TGTGCCAGCAGCCAGACAGGGTTTAGGTACTATGGCTACACCTTC. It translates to CASSQTGFRYYGYTF.

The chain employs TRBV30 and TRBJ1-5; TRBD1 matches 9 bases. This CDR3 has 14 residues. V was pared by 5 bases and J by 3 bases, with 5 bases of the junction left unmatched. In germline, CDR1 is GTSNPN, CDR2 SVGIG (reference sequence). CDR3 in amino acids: CAWAGTGNNQPQHF. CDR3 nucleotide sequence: TGTGCCTGGGCCGGGACAGGGAACAATCAGCCCCAGCATTTT.

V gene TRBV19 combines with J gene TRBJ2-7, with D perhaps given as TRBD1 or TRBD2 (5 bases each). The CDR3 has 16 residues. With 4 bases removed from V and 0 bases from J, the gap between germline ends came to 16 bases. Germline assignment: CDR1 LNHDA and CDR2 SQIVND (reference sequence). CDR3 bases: TGTGCCAGTAGTACCCTTGGGACGGGCAACTCCTACGAGCAGTACTTC. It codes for CASSTLGTGNSYEQYF.

The CDR3 nucleotides read TGTGCCTGGAGAGGACAGGGGCTTATTAGCAATCAGCCCCAGCATTTT. Translation: CAWRGQGLISNQPQHF. The genes are TRBV30 and TRBJ1-5; 9 bases map to TRBD1. The CDR3 extends over 16 amino acids. V shed 3 bases, J shed 0 bases, and the junction held 6 bases outside the gene matches. The germline V gene has CDR1 GTSNPN and CDR2 SVGIG (reference sequence).

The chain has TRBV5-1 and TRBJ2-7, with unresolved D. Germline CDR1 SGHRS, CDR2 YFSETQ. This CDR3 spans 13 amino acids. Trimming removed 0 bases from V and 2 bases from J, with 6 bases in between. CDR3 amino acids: CASSLEGPYEQYF. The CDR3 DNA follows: TGCGCCAGCAGCTTGGAGGGCCCCTACGAGCAGTACTTC.

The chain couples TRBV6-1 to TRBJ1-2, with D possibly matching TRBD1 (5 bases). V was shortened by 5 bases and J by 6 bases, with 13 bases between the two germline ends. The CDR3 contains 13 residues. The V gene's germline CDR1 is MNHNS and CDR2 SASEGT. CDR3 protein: CASSPDRGDGYTF. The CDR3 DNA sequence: TGTGCCAGCAGTCCCGACAGAGGCGATGGCTACACCTTC.

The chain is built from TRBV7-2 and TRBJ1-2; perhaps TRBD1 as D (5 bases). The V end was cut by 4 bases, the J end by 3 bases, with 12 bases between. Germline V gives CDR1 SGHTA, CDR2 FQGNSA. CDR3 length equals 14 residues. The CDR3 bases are TGTGCCAGCAGCTGGGGGACGGATGACTATGGCTACACCTTC. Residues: CASSWGTDDYGYTF. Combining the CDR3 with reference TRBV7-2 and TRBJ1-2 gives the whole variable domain GAGVSQSPSNKVTEKGKDVELRCDPISGHTALYWYRQSLGQGLEFLIYFQGNSAPDKSGLPSDRFSAERTGGSVSTLTIQRTQQEDSAVYLCASSWGTDDYGYTFGSGTRLTVV.

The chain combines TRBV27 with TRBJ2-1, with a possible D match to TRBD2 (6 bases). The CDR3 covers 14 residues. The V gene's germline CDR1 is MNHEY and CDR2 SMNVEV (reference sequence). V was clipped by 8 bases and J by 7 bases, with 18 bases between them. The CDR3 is CASANTRGTNEQFF. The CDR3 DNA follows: TGTGCCAGCGCCAATACCCGCGGGACTAATGAGCAGTTCTTC.

The DNA for the CDR3 is TGCGCCAGCAGCCAATTGTTGGGCACAGATACGCAGTATTTT. Its protein is CASSQLLGTDTQYF. The chain combines TRBV4-3 with TRBJ2-3, with D unresolved. The CDR3 runs to 14 residues. Germline V gives CDR1 LGHNA, CDR2 YSLEER. The V gene lost 2 bases and the J gene lost 1 base, with 7 bases spanning the gap.

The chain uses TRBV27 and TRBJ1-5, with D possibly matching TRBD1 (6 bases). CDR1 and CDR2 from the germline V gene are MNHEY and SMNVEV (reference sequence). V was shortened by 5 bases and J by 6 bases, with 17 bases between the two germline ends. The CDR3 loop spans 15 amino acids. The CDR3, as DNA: TGTGCCAGCAGTCGGGACGGGGGCTCGGTTCAGCCCCAGCATTTT. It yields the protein CASSRDGGSVQPQHF.